This T cell receptor (beta chain) was captured by sequencing in a study of blood T cell repertoires in COVID-19. The CDR3 has 15 amino acids. Germline CDR1 reads SEHNR; CDR2 reads FQNEAQ (reference sequence). V was clipped by 7 bases and J by 2 bases; unmatched bases: 8. The data were produced by immunoSEQ multiplex PCR, yet TCRdb's version contains in-frame clones alone and is incomplete. There are under 35,000 clones in the sample; 60% to 80% occur only once, and around 30% lies in the top ten. This rearrangement joins TRBV7-9 to TRBJ2-3; TRBD2 matches 8 bases. This receptor was identified in a man older than 75 with acute or convalescent COVID-19. The sample taken for sequencing was peripheral blood. Here the CDR3 reads CASIPAGALTDTQYF. CDR3 coding DNA: TGTGCCAGCATCCCAGCGGGGGCCCTCACAGATACGCAGTATTTT.